Sequencing of this TCR beta chain was carried out in a study of human T cells and chemical hapten exposure. At the level of the study: Slight volume differences across pooled libraries mainly accounted for varying per-sample TCR yields. Study-level results: DPC sensitization left the count of TCRs above 1 in 1000 unchanged.

A few counts support this clonotype. What it binds is unknown. Documented time point: patch test 3, about 24 weeks after DPC sensitization. The treatment denotes: therapeutic diphenylcyclopropenone sensitization with weekly scalp DPC. TCRdb re-called the RACE reads with MiXCR, one entry per CDR3 protein. Among about 160,000 distinct CDR3 sequences listed, 25% to 30% were seen once. Source: whole blood, taken in connection with sensitization to the hapten diphenylcyclopropenone (DPC). The source of this sequence is a woman younger than 35 with alopecia areata. Some clones in this sample may be carry-over from other donors' samples.

This CDR3 is CASSGEGTTQYF. The CDR3 nucleotides read TGTGCCAGCAGCGGTGAGGGGACGACCCAGTACTTC. The chain recombines TRBV9 with TRBJ2-5; D is possibly TRBD1 or TRBD2 (5 bases each). The CDR3 loop spans 12 amino acids. V was shortened by 3 bases and J by 7 bases, with 10 bases between the two germline ends. Germline CDR1 SGDLS, CDR2 YYNGEE.